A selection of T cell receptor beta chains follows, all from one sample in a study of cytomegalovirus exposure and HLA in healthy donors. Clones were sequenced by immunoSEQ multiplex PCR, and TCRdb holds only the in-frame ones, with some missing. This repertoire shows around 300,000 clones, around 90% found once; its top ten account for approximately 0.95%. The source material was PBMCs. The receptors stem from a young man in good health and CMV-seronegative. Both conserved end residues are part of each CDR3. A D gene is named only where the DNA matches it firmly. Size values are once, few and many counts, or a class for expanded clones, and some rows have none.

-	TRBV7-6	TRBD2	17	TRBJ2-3	CASSLEIAGAPGDTQYF	TGTGCCAGCAGCTTAGAGATAGCGGGGGCCCCGGGAGATACGCAGTATTTT
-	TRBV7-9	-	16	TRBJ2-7	CASSPQGRGADYEQYF	TGTGCCAGCAGCCCCCAGGGGAGGGGGGCCGACTACGAGCAGTACTTC
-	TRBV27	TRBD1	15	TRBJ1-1	CASSLWPGQGTEAFF	TGTGCCAGCAGTTTATGGCCGGGACAGGGGACTGAAGCTTTCTTT
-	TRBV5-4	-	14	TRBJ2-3	CASAGIPSTDTQYF	TGTGCCAGCGCGGGGATCCCTAGCACAGATACGCAGTATTTT
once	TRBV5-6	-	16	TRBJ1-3	CASSLKNYLSGNTIYF	TGTGCCAGCAGCTTGAAGAACTACCTCTCTGGAAACACCATATATTTT
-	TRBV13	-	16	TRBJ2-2	CASSQRVGVDTGELFF	TGTGCCAGCAGCCAAAGGGTAGGGGTAGACACCGGGGAGCTGTTTTTT
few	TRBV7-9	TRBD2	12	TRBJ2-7	CASSAGGYEQYF	TGTGCCAGCAGCGCGGGAGGGTACGAGCAGTACTTC
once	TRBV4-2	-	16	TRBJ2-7	CASSQEPGVGTYEQYF	TGTGCCAGCAGCCAAGAGCCAGGGGTTGGGACCTACGAGCAGTACTTC
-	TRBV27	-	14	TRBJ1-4	CASSPDSAVEKLFF	TGTGCCAGCAGTCCGGACAGTGCTGTTGAAAAACTGTTTTTT
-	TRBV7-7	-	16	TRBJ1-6	CASSLLVTGDNSPLHF	TGTGCCAGCAGCCTATTAGTGACGGGGGATAATTCACCCCTCCACTTT
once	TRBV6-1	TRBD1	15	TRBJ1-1	CASSSWTGGNTEAFF	TGTGCCAGCAGTTCTTGGACAGGGGGGAACACTGAAGCTTTCTTT
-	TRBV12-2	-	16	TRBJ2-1	CASRPTGQLIYNEQFF	TGTGCAAGTCGCCCTACGGGACAGTTAATCTACAATGAGCAGTTCTTC
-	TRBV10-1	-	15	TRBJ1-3	CASSESLVLGNTIYF	TGCGCCAGCAGTGAGTCACTGGTACTCGGAAACACCATATATTTT
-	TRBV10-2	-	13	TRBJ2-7	CASSEVNTYEQYF	TGCGCCAGCAGTGAGGTTAACACCTACGAGCAGTACTTC
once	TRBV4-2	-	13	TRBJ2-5	CASSPPPGETQYF	TGTGCCAGCAGCCCCCCGCCGGGGGAGACCCAGTACTTC
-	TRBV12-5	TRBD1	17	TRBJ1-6	CASGLVLGQGGNSPLHF	TGTGCTAGTGGTTTGGTCCTAGGACAGGGGGGGAATTCACCCCTCCACTTT
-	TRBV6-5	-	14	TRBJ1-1	CASSFRLEGTEAFF	TGTGCCAGCAGTTTCCGGCTGGAGGGCACTGAAGCTTTCTTT
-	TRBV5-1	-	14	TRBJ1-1	CASSLGQQNTEAFF	TGCGCCAGCAGCCTAGGACAGCAGAACACTGAAGCTTTCTTT
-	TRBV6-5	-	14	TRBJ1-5	CASSSRQVNQPQHF	TGTGCCAGCAGTTCACGACAGGTCAATCAGCCCCAGCATTTT
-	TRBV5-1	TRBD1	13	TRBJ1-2	CASTSQGAGGYTF	TGCGCCAGCACGAGTCAGGGGGCAGGCGGCTACACCTTC
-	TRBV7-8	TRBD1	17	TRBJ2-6	CASSSGQGDRGANVLTF	TGTGCCAGCAGCTCCGGACAGGGGGATAGGGGGGCCAACGTCCTGACTTTC